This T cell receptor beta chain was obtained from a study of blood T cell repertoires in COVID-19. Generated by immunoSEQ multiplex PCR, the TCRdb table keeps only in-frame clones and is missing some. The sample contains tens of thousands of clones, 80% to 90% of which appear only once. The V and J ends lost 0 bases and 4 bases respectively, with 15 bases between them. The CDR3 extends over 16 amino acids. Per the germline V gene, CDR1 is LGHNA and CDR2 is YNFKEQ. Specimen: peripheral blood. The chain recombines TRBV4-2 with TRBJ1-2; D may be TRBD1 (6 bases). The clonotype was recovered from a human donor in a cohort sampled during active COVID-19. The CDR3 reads CASSQDPSGGAYGYTF. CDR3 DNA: TGTGCCAGCAGCCAAGATCCGTCGGGGGGGGCCTATGGCTACACCTTC.